This TCR beta chain was captured in a study of control samples from healthy donors and cancer patients. The data were produced by immunoSEQ multiplex PCR, yet TCRdb's version contains in-frame clones alone and is incomplete. The sample records 65,000 to 85,000 clones, approximately 87% being singletons. Trimming pared 0 bases from V and 3 bases from J, leaving 12 bases between. The CDR3 sequence is 16 residues long. Germline loops: CDR1 LGHNA, CDR2 YSLEER. V and J are TRBV4-3 and TRBJ2-1; D possibly corresponds to TRBD1 (6 bases). The clonotype comes from a woman aged 50 to 65 with head and neck cancer. Sequencing used PBMCs. Written as DNA, the CDR3 is TGCGCCAGCAGCCAAGAGCCGCAGGGGTACTACAATGAGCAGTTCTTC. Its translation: CASSQEPQGYYNEQFF.